This T cell receptor (beta chain) was sequenced during a study of vaccination effects on CD4 cells after COVID-19. Germline lookup yields CDR1 MDHEN and CDR2 SYDVKM. The CDR3 totals 14 residues. V gave up 6 bases and J gave up 4 bases; unmatched junction bases: 8. The authors isolated CD4+ T cells after around 10 days of culture. In the case of this clone: Its target is not known.

Some clones are missing from TCRdb's copy, which holds only in-frame ones; the method was immunoSEQ multiplex PCR. The data hold around 41,000 clones, with roughly 82% observed a single time. This sequence was found in a human donor who received a COVID-19 vaccine. V and J are TRBV28 and TRBJ1-2; TRBD1 aligns across 7 bases. The source material was CD4+ T cells from PBMCs cultured without peptide, sampled before COVID-19 vaccination. CDR3 protein: CASSLTRGIYGYTF. The CDR3 nucleotides are TGTGCCAGCAGCTTAACCAGGGGGATCTATGGCTACACCTTC.